The 11 T cell receptor beta chains in this list originate from one sample, sequenced in a study of T cells after yellow fever vaccination. Each CDR3 protein is one row after TCRdb ran MiXCR on the 5' RACE reads. The sample includes approximately 90,000 distinct CDR3 sequences, roughly 14% of them seen just once. Source: CD8+ T cells not binding an NS4B(214-222) dextramer, sorted from PBMCs, taken approximately 20 days after the first yellow fever vaccination. Every receptor here comes from a man between 18 and 35 years old who received the YFV17D yellow fever vaccine.

The rearrangement joins TRBV4-1 to TRBJ1-2, with 9 nucleotides matching TRBD1. The germline V gene encodes CDR1 MGHRA and CDR2 YSYEKL. J gave up 3 bases and V 3 bases, and 5 bases lay outside the gene matches. The CDR3 runs 15 residues. CDR3 sequence (DNA): TGCGCCAGCAGCCAGATACAGGGGGCTTACTATGGCTACACCTTC. Residues: CASSQIQGAYYGYTF.

This clonotype was counted only a few times. The CDR3 DNA reads TGTGCCAGCAGCTCCCCGTCTCGGAACGACAATGAGCAGTTCTTC. Amino acid sequence: CASSSPSRNDNEQFF. The chain combines TRBV5-6 with TRBJ2-1; D unclear. Germline assignment: CDR1 SGHDT and CDR2 YYEEEE. V was trimmed by 3 bases and J by 5 bases, leaving 15 bases between them. CDR3 length: 15 residues.

The chain has TRBV6-5 and TRBJ2-1; 8 bases map to TRBD2. Germline V gene sequence: CDR1 MNHEY, CDR2 SVGAGI. The CDR3 spans 15 residues. With V trimmed by 2 bases and J by 3 bases, 3 bases remained unmatched. The CDR3 protein is CASSYGLAGYNEQFF. CDR3 coding DNA: TGTGCCAGCAGTTACGGGCTAGCGGGCTACAATGAGCAGTTCTTC.

The CDR3 here is CASSLQSSGNTIYF. DNA of the CDR3: TGTGCCAGCAGTTTGCAGAGCTCTGGAAACACCATATATTTT. The chain is built from TRBV27 and TRBJ1-3; D is unclear. The CDR3 sequence is 14 residues long. Trimming pared 3 bases from V and 0 bases from J, leaving 6 bases between. The germline CDR1 and CDR2 sequences are MNHEY and SMNVEV (reference sequence).

This clonotype has just a few counts. This chain links TRBV7-2 with TRBJ2-3; 12 bases are a match to TRBD2. Germline trimming cut 5 bases from V and 5 bases from J; bases unmatched to any gene: 5. Per the germline V gene, CDR1 is SGHTA and CDR2 is FQGNSA. The CDR3 has 15 residues. CDR3 sequence (DNA): TGTGCCAGCAGCCCGTCTAGCGGGGGGGGAGATACGCAGTATTTT. It encodes CASSPSSGGGDTQYF.

There are many counts of this clonotype. The V and J genes are TRBV6-1 and TRBJ2-2; TRBD1 matches 7 bases. This CDR3 has 15 amino acids. Germline V gene data show CDR1 as MNHNS and CDR2 as SASEGT. The junction had 5 bases not matched to a gene; V was cut back by 7 bases and J by 0 bases. CDR3 bases: TGTGCCAGCAAGCTTGACAGGGCGAACACCGGGGAGCTGTTTTTT. Translated, it gives CASKLDRANTGELFF.

This clonotype was seen more than once but under ten times. The chain's CDR3 is CASSQDPGLAGGNTGELFF. The CDR3 DNA is TGCGCCAGCAGCCAAGACCCTGGGCTAGCGGGGGGGAACACCGGGGAGCTGTTTTTT. V is TRBV4-3 and J is TRBJ2-2; 11 bases are shared with TRBD2. The CDR3 sequence is 19 residues long. Germline CDR1 and CDR2: LGHNA and YSLEER. With 0 bases clipped from V and 1 base from J, the junction kept 7 bases outside the gene matches.

This chain uses TRBV7-9 with TRBJ2-7; maybe TRBD1 (6 bases). Germline CDR1 and CDR2: SEHNR and FQNEAQ (reference sequence). V lost 6 bases and J lost 3, with 15 bases in between. This CDR3 spans 14 amino acids. The CDR3 sequence is CASRTGTLNYEQYV. CDR3 DNA sequence: TGTGCCAGCAGGACAGGAACCCTTAACTACGAGCAGTACGTC.

This clonotype appeared a few times. The chain has TRBV6-2 or TRBV6-3 and TRBJ2-1; 8 positions agree with TRBD2. Germline V gives CDR1 MNHEY, CDR2 SVGEGT. V lost 6 bases to trimming and J lost 2 bases; unmatched junction nucleotides: 9. The CDR3 consists of 16 residues. The chain's CDR3 is CASSLRTSPPYNEQFF. CDR3 DNA sequence: TGTGCCAGCAGCCTTCGGACTAGCCCTCCCTACAATGAGCAGTTCTTC.

The genes are TRBV13 and TRBJ1-1; TRBD1 is a possible D gene (5 bases). From germline, CDR1 is PRHDT and CDR2 FYEKMQ (reference sequence). The CDR3 runs to 14 residues. V lost 5 bases and J 0 bases, leaving 10 bases between the germline ends. CDR3 in DNA: TGTGCCAGCAGCACGGGACGGATGAACACTGAAGCTTTCTTT. Amino acid sequence: CASSTGRMNTEAFF.

V and J are TRBV29-1 and TRBJ2-7, with D maybe TRBD1 (6 bases). The CDR3 covers 12 residues. Germline V gene data show CDR1 as SQVTM and CDR2 as ANQGSEA. V gave up 3 bases and J gave up 5 bases, with 11 bases separating them. CDR3 coding DNA: TGCAGCGTTGAGGACAGTTCCCACGAGCAGTACTTC. It yields the protein CSVEDSSHEQYF.